This T cell receptor (beta chain) was documented in a study of shared clonotypes between healthy human individuals. This CDR3 is built from 14 residues. With 1 base removed from V and 10 bases from J, the gap between germline ends came to 15 bases. Germline assignment: CDR1 LNHNV and CDR2 YYDKDF (reference sequence). Sequencing was performed with immunoSEQ multiplex PCR; in TCRdb, only in-frame clones are kept and a portion is missing. The sample holds about 510,000 clones; 79% are singletons and the top ten take around 13%. The receptor was isolated from a woman aged 35 to 49 in good health. Some clones in this sample may be carry-over from other donors' samples. This chain links TRBV15 with TRBJ2-3; D is uncertain. The sequenced sample was PBMCs. The CDR3 reads CATSRGLLEAAQYF. CDR3 DNA sequence: TGTGCCACCAGCAGAGGGCTGCTAGAGGCCGCGCAGTATTTT. Filled out from reference TRBV15 and TRBJ2-3, the complete variable domain reads DAMVIQNPRYQVTQFGKPVTLSCSQTLNHNVMYWYQQKSSQAPKLLFHYYDKDFNNEADTPDNFQSRRPNTSFCFLDIRSPGLGDTAMYLCATSRGLLEAAQYFGPGTRLTVL.